This T cell receptor beta chain is from a study of early T cells in non-severe SARS-CoV-2 infection. Across the whole study: Chains were not paired, and sequencing was done on bulk RNA from unsorted whole blood.

TCRdb itself ran the 5' RACE reads through MiXCR, one entry per CDR3 protein. The sample has under 35,000 distinct CDR3 sequences; just under 3% are singletons. Many counts were recorded for this clonotype. CDR3 length equals 14 residues. CDR1 is SGHAT, CDR2 FQNNGV, per germline. Trimming pared 4 bases from V and 2 bases from J, leaving 11 bases between. This TCR came from an adult who was a healthcare worker with PCR-confirmed SARS-CoV-2 infection or an uninfected control (not recorded which). Input material: whole blood. This sequence joins TRBV11-2 and TRBJ1-1, with D unclear. In nucleotides, the CDR3 is TGTGCCAGCAGCTCCCCTGGCAGTAACACTGAAGCTTTCTTT. Protein: CASSSPGSNTEAFF.